A selection of T cell receptor beta chains follows, all from one sample in a study of cytomegalovirus exposure and HLA in healthy donors. Here immunoSEQ multiplex PCR was the method, and the copy in TCRdb shows in-frame clones only, minus some. The table lists tens of thousands of clones, 70% to 85% of them singletons. The sample consisted of PBMCs. These receptors were obtained from a human donor in good health. CDR3s include the opening cysteine and the closing phenylalanine or tryptophan. The order of the fields is clone size, V gene, D gene, J gene, CDR3 protein, CDR3 DNA. D genes are given only for firm matches. Clone size is shown for a subset of rows, as once, few, many or a class of expanded clone.

.	TRBV30	TRBD2	TRBJ2-7	CAWTGGGPAYEQYF	TGTGCCTGGACTGGGGGAGGGCCGGCCTACGAGCAGTACTTC
.	TRBV23-1	.	TRBJ2-4	CASSLTSSAKNIQYF	TGCGCCAGCAGTCTGACTAGTTCAGCCAAAAACATTCAGTACTTC
.	TRBV15	TRBD2	TRBJ2-7	CATSRELAGSQSSYEQYF	TGTGCCACCAGCAGAGAACTAGCGGGCTCCCAAAGCTCCTACGAGCAGTACTTC
few	TRBV6-4	TRBD1	TRBJ2-3	CASSRGTGPTDTQYF	TGTGCCAGCAGTCGAGGGACAGGTCCCACAGATACGCAGTATTTT
.	TRBV11-3	.	TRBJ2-5	CASSLGGSQETQYF	TGTGCCAGCAGCTTAGGTGGTAGTCAAGAGACCCAGTACTTC
few	TRBV5-1	TRBD2	TRBJ2-3	CASSTSGSVTDTQYF	TGCGCCAGCAGCACTAGCGGGAGCGTCACAGATACGCAGTATTTT
.	TRBV6-6	TRBD1	TRBJ1-2	CASSTRQGTAIGYTF	TGTGCCAGCAGTACCCGACAGGGGACCGCGATCGGCTACACCTTC
.	TRBV6-1	.	TRBJ2-3	CASSVRGGVGTDTQYF	TGTGCCAGCAGTGTAAGGGGCGGGGTGGGCACAGATACGCAGTATTTT
medium-sized	TRBV6-1	TRBD1	TRBJ1-5	CASNLPGQGGQPQHF	TGTGCCAGCAACCTGCCGGGACAGGGTGGTCAGCCCCAGCATTTT
.	TRBV10-3	.	TRBJ2-7	CAISDGRAMQYF	TGTGCCATCAGTGATGGCAGGGCCATGCAGTACTTC
few	TRBV12-5	TRBD1	TRBJ1-1	CASGPGQGAPKETEAFF	TGTGCTAGTGGCCCGGGACAGGGGGCTCCTAAGGAGACTGAAGCTTTCTTT
.	TRBV7-9	TRBD2	TRBJ2-7	CASSTTSGLYEQYF	TGTGCCAGCAGCACAACTAGCGGGCTCTACGAGCAGTACTTC
.	TRBV6-5	TRBD2	TRBJ2-3	CASKTSASTDTQYF	TGTGCCAGCAAGACTAGCGCTAGCACAGATACGCAGTATTTT
.	TRBV5-5	.	TRBJ2-2	CASSQDGTNTGELFF	TGTGCCAGCAGCCAAGATGGGACAAACACCGGGGAGCTGTTTTTT
.	TRBV6-6	TRBD2	TRBJ2-3	CASSFGLASADTQYF	TGTGCCAGCAGTTTCGGACTAGCGTCCGCAGATACGCAGTATTTT
.	TRBV18	TRBD2	TRBJ2-7	CASTPLAGERYEQYF	TGTGCCAGCACACCGTTAGCGGGAGAGAGGTACGAGCAGTACTTC
.	TRBV7-2	TRBD1	TRBJ1-3	CASSRQGGNTIYF	TGTGCCAGCAGTCGACAGGGTGGAAACACCATATATTTT